One sample yielded the 8 T cell receptor beta chains listed below, sequenced in a study of long-term antiretroviral therapy in people with HIV. Researchers ran immunoSEQ v3.0 at survey level. Produced via immunoSEQ multiplex PCR; TCRdb's table is partial and in-frame only. The sample records about 14,000 clones, around 80% being singletons. The specimen comprised unsorted PBMCs, sampled 1.3 years before starting antiretroviral therapy. Source of these receptors: a man aged 40-49 years with HIV.

V and J are TRBV4-1 and TRBJ2-7; D ambiguous. Germline values: CDR1 MGHRA, CDR2 YSYEKL. The CDR3 is 13 residues long. V was cut by 1 base and J by 6 bases, with 10 bases left in between. The CDR3, as DNA: TGCGCCAGCAGCCAAGGCGCCCTTGGCGAGCAGTACTTC. Its protein is CASSQGALGEQYF.

The V gene is TRBV4-2, the J gene TRBJ2-7, with D uncertain. CDR1 and CDR2 (germline): LGHNA, YNFKEQ. This CDR3 is 15 amino acids long. Trimming removed 0 bases at V and 3 bases at J, with 12 bases between. The CDR3 region has the DNA TGTGCCAGCAGCCAAGATTTTTGGGGTAGCTACGAGCAGTACTTC. Amino acids: CASSQDFWGSYEQYF.

The chain uses TRBV9 and TRBJ1-1; a weak D match, TRBD1 (5 bases). The germline CDR1 and CDR2 sequences are SGDLS and YYNGEE. The CDR3 contains 13 residues. Trimming removed 0 bases from V and 6 bases from J, with 9 bases in between. The CDR3, as DNA: TGTGCCAGCAGCGTAGGTCAGGGAGCTGAAGCTTTCTTT. This codes for CASSVGQGAEAFF. The full variable domain, rest sourced from reference TRBV9 and TRBJ1-1, is DSGVTQTPKHLITATGQRVTLRCSPRSGDLSVYWYQQSLDQGLQFLIQYYNGEERAKGNILERFSAQQFPDLHSELNLSSLELGDSALYFCASSVGQGAEAFFGQGTRLTVV.

This clone was seen only once. This chain links TRBV27 with TRBJ2-7, with TRBD1 identical over 9 bases. V lost 2 bases to trimming and J lost 0 bases; unmatched junction nucleotides: 8. Germline V gene lookup returns CDR1 MNHEY and CDR2 SMNVEV (reference sequence). The CDR3 loop spans 17 amino acids. CDR3 sequence: CASSLRPGQGHSYEQYF. Here the CDR3 DNA reads TGTGCCAGCAGTTTACGCCCGGGACAGGGACACTCCTACGAGCAGTACTTC.

The CDR3 coding sequence is TGTGCCAGCAGTCCGCAGGGGCGCCCTAACTATGGCTACACCTTC. It codes for CASSPQGRPNYGYTF. The chain links TRBV28 to TRBJ1-2; perhaps TRBD1 as D (6 bases). Germline CDR1 and CDR2: MDHEN and SYDVKM. V lost 5 bases and J lost 0, with 13 bases in between. This CDR3 is built from 15 residues.

The table lists this clone with a count of one. The chain recombines TRBV21-1 with TRBJ1-1; the DNA was not compared with TRBD1, the D call given in the table. TRBV21-1 counts as a pseudogene. This CDR3 region has 13 residues. The CDR3 reads CASSPRRPPEAFF. The CDR3 DNA is TGTGCCAGCAGCCCCCGCAGGCCACCAGAAGCTTTCTTT.

The chain couples TRBV6-5 to TRBJ1-4; weak D call: TRBD1 (6 bases). Germline V CDR1 and CDR2: MNHEY, SVGAGI. V lost 7 bases to trimming and J lost 7 bases, with 16 bases between them. The CDR3 runs to 14 residues. CDR3 in amino acids: CASTRWQGSEKLFF. CDR3 in DNA: TGTGCCAGCACCAGGTGGCAGGGGAGTGAAAAACTGTTTTTT.

The chain links TRBV6-1 to TRBJ2-6; D uncertain. This CDR3 spans 13 amino acids. Trimming took 7 bases from V and 1 from J, leaving 5 bases between them. Per the germline V gene, CDR1 is MNHNS and CDR2 is SASEGT. The CDR3 sequence: CASMFSGANVLTF. The CDR3 DNA reads as TGTGCCAGCATGTTTTCTGGGGCCAACGTCCTGACTTTC.